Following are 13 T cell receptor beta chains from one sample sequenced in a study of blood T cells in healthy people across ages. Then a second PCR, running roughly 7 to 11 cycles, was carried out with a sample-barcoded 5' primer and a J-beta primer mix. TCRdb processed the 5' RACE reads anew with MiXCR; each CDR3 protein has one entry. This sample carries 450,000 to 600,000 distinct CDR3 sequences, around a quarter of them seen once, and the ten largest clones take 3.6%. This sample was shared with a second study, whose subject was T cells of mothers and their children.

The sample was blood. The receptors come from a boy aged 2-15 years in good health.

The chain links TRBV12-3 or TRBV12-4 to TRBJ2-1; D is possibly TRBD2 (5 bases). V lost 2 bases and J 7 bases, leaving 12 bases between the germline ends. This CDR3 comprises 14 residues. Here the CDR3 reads CASSLSGLVNEQFF. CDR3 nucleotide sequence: TGTGCCAGCAGTTTATCTGGACTCGTTAATGAGCAGTTCTTC.

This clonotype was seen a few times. The CDR3 nucleotides read TGCGCCAGCAGCCAGAGGCAGGGACTTAGCGGGGGGCCGAACAATGAGCAGTTCTTC. Its protein is CASSQRQGLSGGPNNEQFF. The chain uses TRBV5-1 and TRBJ2-5; 10 bases line up with TRBD2. Matching the DNA end better, TRBJ2-1 makes the J call doubtful. This CDR3 is 19 amino acids long. CDR1 and CDR2 from the germline V gene are SGHRS and YFSETQ.

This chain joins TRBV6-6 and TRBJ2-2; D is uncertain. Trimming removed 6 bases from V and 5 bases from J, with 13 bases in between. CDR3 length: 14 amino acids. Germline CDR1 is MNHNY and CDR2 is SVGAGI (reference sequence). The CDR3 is CASSFAPRTGELFF. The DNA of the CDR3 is TGTGCCAGCAGCTTCGCCCCTCGGACCGGGGAGCTGTTTTTT.

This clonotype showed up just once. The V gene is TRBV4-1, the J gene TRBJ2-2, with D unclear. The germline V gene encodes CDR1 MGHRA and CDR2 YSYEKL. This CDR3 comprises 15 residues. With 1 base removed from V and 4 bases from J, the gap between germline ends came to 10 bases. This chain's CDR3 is CASSQVGLFTGELFF. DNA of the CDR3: TGCGCCAGCAGCCAAGTCGGTTTATTCACCGGGGAGCTGTTTTTT.

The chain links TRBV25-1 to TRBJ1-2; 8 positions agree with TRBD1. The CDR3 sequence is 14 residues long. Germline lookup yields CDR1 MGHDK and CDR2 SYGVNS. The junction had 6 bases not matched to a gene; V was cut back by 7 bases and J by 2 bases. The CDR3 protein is CASMQGAGNYGYTF. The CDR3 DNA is TGTGCCAGCATGCAGGGGGCAGGAAACTATGGCTACACCTTC.

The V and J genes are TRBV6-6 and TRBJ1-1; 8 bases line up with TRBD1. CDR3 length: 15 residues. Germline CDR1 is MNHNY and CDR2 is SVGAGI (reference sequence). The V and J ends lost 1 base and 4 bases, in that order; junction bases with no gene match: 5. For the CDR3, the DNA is TGTGCCAGCAGTTACTACGGACAGGGCGGCACTGAAGCTTTCTTT. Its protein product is CASSYYGQGGTEAFF.

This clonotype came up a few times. The CDR3 DNA is TGTGCCAGCAGCCCCTCGGGACAGGGGGCTAGGCAGCAGTACTTC. Translation gives CASSPSGQGARQQYF. V usage is TRBV28 and J usage is TRBJ2-7; 12 nucleotides line up with TRBD1. There are 15 residues in the CDR3. The ends lost 6 bases at V and 8 bases at J; junction bases unmatched: 11. Germline V gene sequence: CDR1 MDHEN, CDR2 SYDVKM. The full variable domain, rest sourced from reference TRBV28 and TRBJ2-7, is DVKVTQSSRYLVKRTGEKVFLECVQDMDHENMFWYRQDPGLGLRLIYFSYDVKMKEKGDIPEGYSVSREKKERFSLILESASTNQTSMYLCASSPSGQGARQQYFGPGTRLTVT.

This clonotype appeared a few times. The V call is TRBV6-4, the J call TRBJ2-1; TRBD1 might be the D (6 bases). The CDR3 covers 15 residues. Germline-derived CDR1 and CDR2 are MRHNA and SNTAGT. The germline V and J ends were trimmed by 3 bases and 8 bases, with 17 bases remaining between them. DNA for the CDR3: TGTGCCAGCAGTGAGTTAGGGGGTAGTTCCCATGAGCAGTTCTTC. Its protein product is CASSELGGSSHEQFF.

CDR3 region: CASSLITILTYNEQFF. For the CDR3, the DNA is TGTGCCAGCAGTTTAATTACTATTCTTACCTACAATGAGCAGTTCTTC. The chain links TRBV28 to TRBJ2-1; D not resolved. V lost 2 bases, J lost 2 bases, and 13 bases lay in between. Germline CDR1 reads MDHEN; CDR2 reads SYDVKM. The CDR3 totals 16 residues. Based on the CDR3 plus reference TRBV28 and TRBJ2-1, the full variable domain is DVKVTQSSRYLVKRTGEKVFLECVQDMDHENMFWYRQDPGLGLRLIYFSYDVKMKEKGDIPEGYSVSREKKERFSLILESASTNQTSMYLCASSLITILTYNEQFFGPGTRLTVL.

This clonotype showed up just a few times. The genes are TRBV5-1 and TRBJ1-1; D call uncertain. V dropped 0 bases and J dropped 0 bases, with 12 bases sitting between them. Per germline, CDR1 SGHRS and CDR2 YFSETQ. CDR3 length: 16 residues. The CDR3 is CASSLAGEPLNTEAFF. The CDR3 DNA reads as TGCGCCAGCAGCTTGGCCGGTGAGCCCTTGAACACTGAAGCTTTCTTT.

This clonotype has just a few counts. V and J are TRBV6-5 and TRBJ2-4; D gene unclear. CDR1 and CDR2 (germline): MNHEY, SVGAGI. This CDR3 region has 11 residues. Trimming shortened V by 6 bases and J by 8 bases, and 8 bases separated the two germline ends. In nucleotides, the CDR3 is TGTGCCAGCAGCCGCGGCTACATTCAGTACTTC. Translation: CASSRGYIQYF.

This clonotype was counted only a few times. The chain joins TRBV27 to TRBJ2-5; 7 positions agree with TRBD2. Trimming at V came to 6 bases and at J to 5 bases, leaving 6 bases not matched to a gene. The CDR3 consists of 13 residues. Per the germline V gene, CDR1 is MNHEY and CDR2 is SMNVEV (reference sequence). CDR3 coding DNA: TGTGCCAGCAGCCATTCGGGAGGCGAGACCCAGTACTTC. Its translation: CASSHSGGETQYF.

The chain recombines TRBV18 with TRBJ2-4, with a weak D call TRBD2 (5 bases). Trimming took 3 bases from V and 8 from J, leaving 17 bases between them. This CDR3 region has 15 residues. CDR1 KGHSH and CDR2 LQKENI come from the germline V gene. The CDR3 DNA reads TGTGCCAGCTCACCTCATATTGACCCGGGATACATTCAGTACTTC. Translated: CASSPHIDPGYIQYF.